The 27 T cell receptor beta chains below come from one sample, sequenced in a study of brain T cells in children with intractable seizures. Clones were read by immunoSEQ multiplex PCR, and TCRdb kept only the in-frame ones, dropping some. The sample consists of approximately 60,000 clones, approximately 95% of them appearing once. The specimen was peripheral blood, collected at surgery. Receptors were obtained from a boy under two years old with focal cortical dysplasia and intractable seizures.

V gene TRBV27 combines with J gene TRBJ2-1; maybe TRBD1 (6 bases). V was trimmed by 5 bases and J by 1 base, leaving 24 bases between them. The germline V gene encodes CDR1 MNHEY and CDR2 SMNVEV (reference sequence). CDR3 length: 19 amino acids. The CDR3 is CASSTNIQRAGTSYNEQFF. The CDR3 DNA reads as TGTGCCAGCAGTACAAATATACAGCGTGCTGGGACATCCTACAATGAGCAGTTCTTC.

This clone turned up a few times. The CDR3 coding sequence is TGCGCCATCAGAGCTACCACAGGGGCTTATAGCAATCAGCCCCAGCATTTT. This sequence encodes CAIRATTGAYSNQPQHF. The V gene is TRBV5-1, the J gene TRBJ1-5, with 7 bases lining up with TRBD1. V shed 9 bases and J 0 bases; nucleotides not matched to a gene: 15. This CDR3 is built from 17 residues. Germline CDR1 is SGHRS and CDR2 is YFSETQ.

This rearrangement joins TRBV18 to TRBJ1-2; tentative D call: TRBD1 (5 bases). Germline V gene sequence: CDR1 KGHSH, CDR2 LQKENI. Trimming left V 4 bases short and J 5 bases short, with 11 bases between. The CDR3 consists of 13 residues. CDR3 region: CASSLRDVYGYTF. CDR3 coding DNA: TGTGCCAGCTCACTTCGGGACGTGTATGGCTACACCTTC.

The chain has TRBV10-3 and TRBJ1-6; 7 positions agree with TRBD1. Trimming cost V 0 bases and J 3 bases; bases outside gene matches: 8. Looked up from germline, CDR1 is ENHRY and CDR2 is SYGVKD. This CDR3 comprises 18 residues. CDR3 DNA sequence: TGTGCCATCAGTGAGTCAGGTCAACAGGGGCTCTATAATTCACCCCTCCACTTT. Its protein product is CAISESGQQGLYNSPLHF.

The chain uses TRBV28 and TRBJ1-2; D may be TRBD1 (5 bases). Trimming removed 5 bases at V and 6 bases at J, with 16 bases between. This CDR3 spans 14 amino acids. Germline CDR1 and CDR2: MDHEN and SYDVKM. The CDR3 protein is CASSPPGRRDGYTF. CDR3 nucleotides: TGTGCCAGCAGTCCCCCGGGACGGCGGGATGGCTACACCTTC.

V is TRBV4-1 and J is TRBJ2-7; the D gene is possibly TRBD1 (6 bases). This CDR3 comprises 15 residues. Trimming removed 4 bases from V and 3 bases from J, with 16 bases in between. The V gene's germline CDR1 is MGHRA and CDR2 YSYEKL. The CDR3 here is CASSPPNRESYEQYF. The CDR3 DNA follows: TGCGCCAGCAGCCCCCCAAACAGGGAGAGCTACGAGCAGTACTTC.

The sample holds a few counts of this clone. This CDR3 reads CASSLGTFRARSGNTIYF. CDR3 in DNA: TGTGCCAGCAGCTTAGGAACCTTCAGGGCCCGCTCTGGAAACACCATATATTTT. The chain links TRBV7-9 to TRBJ1-3, with D possibly matching TRBD1 (5 bases). This CDR3 is 18 amino acids long. Germline CDR1 is SEHNR and CDR2 is FQNEAQ (reference sequence). Trimming stripped 1 base from V and 0 bases from J, with 16 bases between.

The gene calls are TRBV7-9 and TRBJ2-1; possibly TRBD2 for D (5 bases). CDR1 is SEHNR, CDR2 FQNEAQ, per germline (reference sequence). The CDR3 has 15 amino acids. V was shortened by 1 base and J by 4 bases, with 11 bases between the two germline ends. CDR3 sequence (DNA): TGTGCCAGCAGCTTAGATGAGCGGCTGTACAATGAGCAGTTCTTC. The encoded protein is CASSLDERLYNEQFF.

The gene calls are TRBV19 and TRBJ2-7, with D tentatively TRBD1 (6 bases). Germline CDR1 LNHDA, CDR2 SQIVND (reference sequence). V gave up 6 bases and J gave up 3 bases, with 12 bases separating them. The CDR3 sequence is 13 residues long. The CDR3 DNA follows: TGTGCCAGTAGCTGGGGGCCCCACTACGAGCAGTACTTC. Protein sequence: CASSWGPHYEQYF.

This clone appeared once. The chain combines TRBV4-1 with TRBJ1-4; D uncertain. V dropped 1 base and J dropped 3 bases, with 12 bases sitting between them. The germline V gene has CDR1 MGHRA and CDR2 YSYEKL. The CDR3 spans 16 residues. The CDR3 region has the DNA TGCGCCAGCAGCCAAGTAATGGCGGATGCTAATGAAAAACTGTTTTTT. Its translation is CASSQVMADANEKLFF.

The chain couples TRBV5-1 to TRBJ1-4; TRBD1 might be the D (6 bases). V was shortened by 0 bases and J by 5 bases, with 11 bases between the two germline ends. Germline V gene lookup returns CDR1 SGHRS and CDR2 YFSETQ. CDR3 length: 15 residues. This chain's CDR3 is CASSLGTAENEKLFF. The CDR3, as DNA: TGCGCCAGCAGCTTGGGGACAGCAGAGAATGAAAAACTGTTTTTT.

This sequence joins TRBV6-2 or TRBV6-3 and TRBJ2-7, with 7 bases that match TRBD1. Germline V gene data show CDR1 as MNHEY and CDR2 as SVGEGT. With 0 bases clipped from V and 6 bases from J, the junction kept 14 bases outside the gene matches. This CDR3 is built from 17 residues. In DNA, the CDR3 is TGTGCCAGCAGTTACTCGACCTCCGGGACAGTGGGTCTCGAGCAGTACTTC. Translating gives CASSYSTSGTVGLEQYF.

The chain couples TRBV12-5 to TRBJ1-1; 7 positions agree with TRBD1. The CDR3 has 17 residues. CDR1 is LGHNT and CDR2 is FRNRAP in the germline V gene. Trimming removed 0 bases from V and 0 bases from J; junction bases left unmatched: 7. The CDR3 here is CASGLVLRGSLNTEAFF. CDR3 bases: TGTGCTAGTGGTTTGGTACTCAGGGGGTCTTTGAACACTGAAGCTTTCTTT.

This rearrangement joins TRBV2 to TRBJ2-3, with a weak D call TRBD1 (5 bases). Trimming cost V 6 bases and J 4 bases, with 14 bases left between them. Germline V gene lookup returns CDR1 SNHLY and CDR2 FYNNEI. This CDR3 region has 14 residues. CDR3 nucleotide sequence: TGTGCCAGCAGCCCCAGGGTGGGCGCAGATACGCAGTATTTT. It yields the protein CASSPRVGADTQYF.

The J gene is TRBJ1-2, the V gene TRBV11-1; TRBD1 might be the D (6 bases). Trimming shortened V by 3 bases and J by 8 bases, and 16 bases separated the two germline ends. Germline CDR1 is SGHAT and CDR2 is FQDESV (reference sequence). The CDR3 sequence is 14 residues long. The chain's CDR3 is CASSLLPTGHGYTF. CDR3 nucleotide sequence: TGTGCCAGCAGCTTGCTCCCCACAGGGCACGGCTACACCTTC.

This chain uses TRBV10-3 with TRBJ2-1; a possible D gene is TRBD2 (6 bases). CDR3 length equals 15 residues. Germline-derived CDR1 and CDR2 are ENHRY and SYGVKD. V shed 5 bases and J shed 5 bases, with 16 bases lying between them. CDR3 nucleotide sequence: TGTGCCATCAGTCCCTCTATAGCGGTTAACAATGAGCAGTTCTTC. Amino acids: CAISPSIAVNNEQFF.

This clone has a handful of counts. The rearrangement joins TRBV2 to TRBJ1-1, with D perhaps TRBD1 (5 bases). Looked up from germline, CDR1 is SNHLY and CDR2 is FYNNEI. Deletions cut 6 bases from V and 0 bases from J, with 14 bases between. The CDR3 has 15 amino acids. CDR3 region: CASSVGGALNTEAFF. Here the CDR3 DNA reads TGTGCCAGCAGCGTTGGCGGGGCCCTGAACACTGAAGCTTTCTTT.

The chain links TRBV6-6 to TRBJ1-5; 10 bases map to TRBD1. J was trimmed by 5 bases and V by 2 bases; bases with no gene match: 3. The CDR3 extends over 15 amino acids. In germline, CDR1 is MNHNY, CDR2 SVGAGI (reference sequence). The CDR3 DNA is TGTGCCAGCAGTTACGGGACAGGGGCCGATCAGCCCCAGCATTTT. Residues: CASSYGTGADQPQHF.

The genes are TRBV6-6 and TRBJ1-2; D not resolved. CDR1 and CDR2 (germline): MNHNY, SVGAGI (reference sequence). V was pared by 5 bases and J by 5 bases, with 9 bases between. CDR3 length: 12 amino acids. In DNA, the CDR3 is TGTGCCAGCAGTGCCGGCCCGTATGGCTACACCTTC. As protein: CASSAGPYGYTF.

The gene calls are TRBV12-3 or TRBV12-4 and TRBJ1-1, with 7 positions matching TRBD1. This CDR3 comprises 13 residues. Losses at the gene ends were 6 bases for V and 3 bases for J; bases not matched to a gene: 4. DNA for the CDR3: TGTGCCAGCAGCCTGGGACAGTACACTGAAGCTTTCTTT. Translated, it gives CASSLGQYTEAFF.

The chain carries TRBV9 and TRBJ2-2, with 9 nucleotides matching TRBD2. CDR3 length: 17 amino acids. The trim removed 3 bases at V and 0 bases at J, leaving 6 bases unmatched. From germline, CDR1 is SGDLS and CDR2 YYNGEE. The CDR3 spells CASSALAGPSNTGELFF. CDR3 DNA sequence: TGTGCCAGCAGCGCTCTAGCGGGACCCTCGAACACCGGGGAGCTGTTTTTT.

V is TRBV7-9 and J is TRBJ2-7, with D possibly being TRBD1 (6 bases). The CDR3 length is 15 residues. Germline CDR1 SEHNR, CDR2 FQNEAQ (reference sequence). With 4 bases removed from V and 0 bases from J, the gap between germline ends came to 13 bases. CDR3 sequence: CASSSPDRSSYEQYF. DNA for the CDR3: TGTGCCAGCAGCTCCCCGGACAGAAGCTCCTACGAGCAGTACTTC.

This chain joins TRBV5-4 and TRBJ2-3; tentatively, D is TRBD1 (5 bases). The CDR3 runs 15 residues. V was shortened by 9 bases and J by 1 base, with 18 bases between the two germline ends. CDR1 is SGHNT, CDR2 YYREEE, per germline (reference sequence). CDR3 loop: CATQQSQGRTDTQYF. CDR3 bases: TGTGCCACTCAACAGTCGCAGGGCCGCACAGATACGCAGTATTTT.

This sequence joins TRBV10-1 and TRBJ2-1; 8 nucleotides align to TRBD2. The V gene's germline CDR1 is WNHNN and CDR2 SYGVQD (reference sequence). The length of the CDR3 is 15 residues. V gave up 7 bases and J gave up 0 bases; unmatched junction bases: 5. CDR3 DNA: TGCGCCAGCATTTCTAGCGGGCACTCCTACAATGAGCAGTTCTTC. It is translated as CASISSGHSYNEQFF.

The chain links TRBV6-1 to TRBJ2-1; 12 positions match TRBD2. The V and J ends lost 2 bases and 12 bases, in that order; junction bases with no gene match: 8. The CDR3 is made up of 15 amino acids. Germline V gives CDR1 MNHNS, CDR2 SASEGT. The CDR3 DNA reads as TGTGCCAGCAGTGAACTAGCGGGGGGGATATTTGGGCAGTTCTTC. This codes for CASSELAGGIFGQFF.

The CDR3 DNA reads TGCGCCAGCAGTGGGGGCAGGGCGGGAGAAGAGACCCAGTACTTC. This gives the protein CASSGGRAGEETQYF. The V and J genes are TRBV10-2 and TRBJ2-5; 7 bases agree with TRBD2. This CDR3 is built from 15 residues. CDR1 is WSHSY, CDR2 SAAADI, per germline. Germline trimming cut 4 bases from V and 3 bases from J; bases unmatched to any gene: 8.

CDR3: CASSLLGYQETQYF. CDR3 DNA sequence: TGTGCCAGCAGCTTGCTAGGTTACCAAGAGACCCAGTACTTC. The rearrangement links TRBV5-4 to TRBJ2-5, with D unclear. Deletions cut 1 base from V and 0 bases from J, with 7 bases between. This CDR3 has 14 residues. Germline V lookup: CDR1 SGHNT, CDR2 YYREEE (reference sequence).